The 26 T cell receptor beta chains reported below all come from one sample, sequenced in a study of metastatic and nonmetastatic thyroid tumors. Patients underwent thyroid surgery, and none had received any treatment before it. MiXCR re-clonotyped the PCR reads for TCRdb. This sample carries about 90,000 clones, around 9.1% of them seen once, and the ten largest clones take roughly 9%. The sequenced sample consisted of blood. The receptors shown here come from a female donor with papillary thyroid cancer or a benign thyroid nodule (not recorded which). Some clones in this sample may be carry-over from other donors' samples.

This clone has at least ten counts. In DNA, the CDR3 is TGTGCCAGCAGCGTAGGAATATTAGCGGGGACTACAACAGATACGCAGTATTTT. This gives the protein CASSVGILAGTTTDTQYF. The chain couples TRBV9 to TRBJ2-3; TRBD2 aligns across 8 bases. J gave up 3 bases and V 0 bases, and 12 bases lay outside the gene matches. Looked up from germline, CDR1 is SGDLS and CDR2 is YYNGEE. The CDR3 is 18 amino acids.

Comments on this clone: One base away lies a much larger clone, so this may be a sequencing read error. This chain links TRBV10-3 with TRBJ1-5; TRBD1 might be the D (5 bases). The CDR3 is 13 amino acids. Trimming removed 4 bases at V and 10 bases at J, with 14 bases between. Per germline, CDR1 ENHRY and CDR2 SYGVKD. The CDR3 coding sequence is TGTGCCATCAGTGCTTCAGGGCCTCATCCCCAGCATTTT. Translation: CAISASGPHPQHF.

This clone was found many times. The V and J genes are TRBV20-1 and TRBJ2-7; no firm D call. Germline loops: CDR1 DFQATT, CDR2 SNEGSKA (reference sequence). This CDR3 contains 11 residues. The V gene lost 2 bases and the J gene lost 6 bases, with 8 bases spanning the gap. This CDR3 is CSARKGPEQYF. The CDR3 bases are TGCAGTGCTAGAAAAGGGCCCGAGCAGTACTTC.

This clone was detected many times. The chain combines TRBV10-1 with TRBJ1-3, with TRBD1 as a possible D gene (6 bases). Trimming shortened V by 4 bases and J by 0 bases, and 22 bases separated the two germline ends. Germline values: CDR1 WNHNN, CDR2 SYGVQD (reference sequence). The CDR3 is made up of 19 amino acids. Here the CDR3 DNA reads TGCGCCAGCAGTGGACAGGACAGAGAAGGCCTGAGCTCTGGAAACACCATATATTTT. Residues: CASSGQDREGLSSGNTIYF.

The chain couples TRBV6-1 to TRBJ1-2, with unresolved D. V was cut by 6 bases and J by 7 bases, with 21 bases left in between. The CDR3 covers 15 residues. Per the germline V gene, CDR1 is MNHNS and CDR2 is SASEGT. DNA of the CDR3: TGTGCCAGCAGCTTCGGACGGAACCCCAGTGGTGGCTACACCTTC. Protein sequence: CASSFGRNPSGGYTF.

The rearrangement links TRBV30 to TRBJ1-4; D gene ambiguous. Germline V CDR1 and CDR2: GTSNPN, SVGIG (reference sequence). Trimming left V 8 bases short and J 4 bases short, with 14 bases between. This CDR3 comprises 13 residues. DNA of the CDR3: TGTGCCGGCTGCCAGAACAATAATGAAAAACTGTTTTTT. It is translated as CAGCQNNNEKLFF.

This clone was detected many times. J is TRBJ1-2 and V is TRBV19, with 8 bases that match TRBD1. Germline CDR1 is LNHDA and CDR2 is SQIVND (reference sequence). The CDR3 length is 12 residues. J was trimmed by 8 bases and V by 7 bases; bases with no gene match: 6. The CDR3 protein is CASNGQGYGYTF. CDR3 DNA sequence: TGTGCCAGTAACGGACAGGGATACGGCTACACCTTC.

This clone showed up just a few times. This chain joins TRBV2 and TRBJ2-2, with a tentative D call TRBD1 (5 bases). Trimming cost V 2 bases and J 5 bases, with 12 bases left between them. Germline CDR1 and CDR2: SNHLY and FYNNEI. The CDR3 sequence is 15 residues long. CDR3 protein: CASSEQGLRTGELFF. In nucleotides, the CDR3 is TGTGCCAGCAGTGAACAGGGCCTTAGGACCGGGGAGCTGTTTTTT.

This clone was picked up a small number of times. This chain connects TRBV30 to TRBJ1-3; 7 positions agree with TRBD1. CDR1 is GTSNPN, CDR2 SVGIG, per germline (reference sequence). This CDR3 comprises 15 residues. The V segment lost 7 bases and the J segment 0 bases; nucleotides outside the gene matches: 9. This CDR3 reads CAYKTGSGSGNTIYF. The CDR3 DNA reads TGTGCCTACAAGACAGGGTCAGGCTCTGGAAACACCATATATTTT.

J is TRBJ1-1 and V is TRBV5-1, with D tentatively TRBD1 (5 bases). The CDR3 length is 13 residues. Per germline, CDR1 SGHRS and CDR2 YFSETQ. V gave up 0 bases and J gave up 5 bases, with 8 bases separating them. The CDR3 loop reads CASSLARETEAFF. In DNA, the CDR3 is TGCGCCAGCAGCTTGGCCAGGGAAACTGAAGCTTTCTTT.

The CDR3 bases are TGTGCCAGCAGTTACGGGGTGGCAAGCACCGGGGAGCTGTTTTTT. Amino acid sequence: CASSYGVASTGELFF. The chain is built from TRBV6-2 or TRBV6-3 and TRBJ2-2; D remains unclear. V was cut by 2 bases and J by 4 bases, with 11 bases left in between. CDR1 is MNHEY and CDR2 is SVGEGT in the germline V gene. CDR3 length: 15 residues.

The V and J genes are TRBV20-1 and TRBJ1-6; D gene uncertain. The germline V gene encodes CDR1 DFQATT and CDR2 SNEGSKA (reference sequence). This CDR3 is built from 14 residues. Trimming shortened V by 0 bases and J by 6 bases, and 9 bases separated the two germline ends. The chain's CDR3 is CSARDPRGNSPLHF. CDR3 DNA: TGCAGTGCTAGAGATCCACGGGGTAATTCACCCCTCCACTTT.

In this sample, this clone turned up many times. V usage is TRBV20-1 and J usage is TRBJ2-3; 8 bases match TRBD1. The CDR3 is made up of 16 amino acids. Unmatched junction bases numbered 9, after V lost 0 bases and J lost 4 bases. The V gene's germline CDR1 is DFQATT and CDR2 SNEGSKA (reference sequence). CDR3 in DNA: TGCAGTGCTAGAGATCCAGGGGGCAGGGTCGCAGATACGCAGTATTTT. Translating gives CSARDPGGRVADTQYF.

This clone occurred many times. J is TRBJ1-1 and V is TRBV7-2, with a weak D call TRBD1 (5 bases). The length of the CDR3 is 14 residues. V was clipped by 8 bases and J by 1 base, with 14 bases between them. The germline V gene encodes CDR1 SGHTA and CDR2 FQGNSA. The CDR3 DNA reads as TGTGCCAGCGGACAAGGTGCCAAGAACACTGAAGCTTTCTTT. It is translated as CASGQGAKNTEAFF.

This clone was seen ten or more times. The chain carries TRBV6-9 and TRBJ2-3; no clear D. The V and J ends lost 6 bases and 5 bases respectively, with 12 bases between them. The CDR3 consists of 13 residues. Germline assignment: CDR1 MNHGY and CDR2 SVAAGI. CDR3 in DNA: TGTGCCAGCAGCCCTTGTTGGGGAGATACGCAGTATTTT. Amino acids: CASSPCWGDTQYF.

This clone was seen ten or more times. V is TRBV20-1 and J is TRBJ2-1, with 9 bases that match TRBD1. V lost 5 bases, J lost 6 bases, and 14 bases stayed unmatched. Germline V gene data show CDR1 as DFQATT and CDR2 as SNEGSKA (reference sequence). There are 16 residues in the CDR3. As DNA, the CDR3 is TGCAGTGCTGCGGACCCGGGACAGGGAGGATCCAATGAGCAGTTCTTC. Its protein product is CSAADPGQGGSNEQFF.

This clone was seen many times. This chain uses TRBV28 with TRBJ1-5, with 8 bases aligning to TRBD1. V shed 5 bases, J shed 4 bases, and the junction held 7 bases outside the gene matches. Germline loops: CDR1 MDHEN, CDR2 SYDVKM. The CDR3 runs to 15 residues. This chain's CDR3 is CASSMQGARNQPQHF. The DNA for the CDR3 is TGTGCCAGCAGTATGCAGGGGGCGAGAAATCAGCCCCAGCATTTT.

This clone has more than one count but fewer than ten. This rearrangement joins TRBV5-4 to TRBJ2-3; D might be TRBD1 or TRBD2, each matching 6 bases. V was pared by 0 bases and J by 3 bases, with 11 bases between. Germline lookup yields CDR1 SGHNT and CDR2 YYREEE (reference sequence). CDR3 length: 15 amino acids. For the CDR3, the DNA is TGTGCCAGCAGCTTGGAGGGGGGCGGGACAGATACGCAGTATTTT. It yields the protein CASSLEGGGTDTQYF.

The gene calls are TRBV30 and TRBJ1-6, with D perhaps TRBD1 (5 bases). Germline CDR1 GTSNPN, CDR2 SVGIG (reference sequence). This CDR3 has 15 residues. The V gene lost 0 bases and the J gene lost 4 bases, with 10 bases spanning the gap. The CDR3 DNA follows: TGTGCCTGGAGTGTAACCAGGGAATATAATTCACCCCTCCACTTT. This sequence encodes CAWSVTREYNSPLHF.

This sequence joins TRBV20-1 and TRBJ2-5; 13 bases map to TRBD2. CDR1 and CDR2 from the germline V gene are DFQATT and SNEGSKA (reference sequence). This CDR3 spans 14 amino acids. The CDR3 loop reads CSGLAGEVQETQYF. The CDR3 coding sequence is TGCAGCGGACTAGCGGGGGAGGTCCAAGAGACCCAGTACTTC.

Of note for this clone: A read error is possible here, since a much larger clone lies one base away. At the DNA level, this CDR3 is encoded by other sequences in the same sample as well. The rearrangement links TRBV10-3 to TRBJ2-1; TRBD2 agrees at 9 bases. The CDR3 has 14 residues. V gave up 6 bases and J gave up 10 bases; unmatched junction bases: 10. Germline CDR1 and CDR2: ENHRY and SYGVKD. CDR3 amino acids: CAISPTSGGREQFF. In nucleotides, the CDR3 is TGTGCCATCAGCCCGACTAGCGGTGGGCGAGAGCAGTTCTTC.

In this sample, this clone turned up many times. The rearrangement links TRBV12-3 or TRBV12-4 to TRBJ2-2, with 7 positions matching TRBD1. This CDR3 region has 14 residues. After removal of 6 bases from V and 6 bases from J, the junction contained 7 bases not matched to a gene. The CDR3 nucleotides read TGTGCCAGCAGCAGATTTCAGGGGGCCGGGGAGCTGTTTTTT. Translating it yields CASSRFQGAGELFF.

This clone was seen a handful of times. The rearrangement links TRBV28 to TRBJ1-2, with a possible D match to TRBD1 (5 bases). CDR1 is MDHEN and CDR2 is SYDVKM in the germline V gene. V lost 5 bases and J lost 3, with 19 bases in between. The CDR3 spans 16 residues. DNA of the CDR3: TGTGCCAGCAGTCCCTCGCTACAGGCCCCTGACTATGGCTACACCTTC. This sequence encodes CASSPSLQAPDYGYTF.

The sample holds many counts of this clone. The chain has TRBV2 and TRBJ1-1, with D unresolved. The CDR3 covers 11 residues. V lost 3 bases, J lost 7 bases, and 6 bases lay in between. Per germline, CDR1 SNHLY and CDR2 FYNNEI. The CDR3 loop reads CASSDSVEAFF. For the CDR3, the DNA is TGTGCCAGCAGTGATTCGGTTGAAGCTTTCTTT.

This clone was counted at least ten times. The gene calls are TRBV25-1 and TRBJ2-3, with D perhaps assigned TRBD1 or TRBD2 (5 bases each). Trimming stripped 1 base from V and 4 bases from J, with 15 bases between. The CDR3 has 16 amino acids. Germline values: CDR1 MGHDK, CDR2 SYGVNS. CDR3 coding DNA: TGTGCCAGCAGTGAATTGAGGGGTAAAGGGTCAGATACGCAGTATTTT. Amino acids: CASSELRGKGSDTQYF.

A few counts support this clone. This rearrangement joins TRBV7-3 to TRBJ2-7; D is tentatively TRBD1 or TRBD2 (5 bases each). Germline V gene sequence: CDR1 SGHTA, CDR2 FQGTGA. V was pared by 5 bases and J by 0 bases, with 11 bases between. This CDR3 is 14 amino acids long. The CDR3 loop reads CASSRDGSSYEQYF. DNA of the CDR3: TGTGCCAGCAGCAGGGACGGCAGCTCCTACGAGCAGTACTTC.